This TCR beta chain derives from a study of T-cell reconstitution after alpha-beta-depleted transplantation in children. General study findings and limits: Reportedly, alpha-beta T cells present about two months post-transplant originated from several hundred expanded clones of graft origin.

V was pared by 8 bases and J by 7 bases, with 20 bases between. In germline, CDR1 is LNHDA, CDR2 SQIVND (reference sequence). CDR3 length: 14 residues. A library of TCRbeta sequences, prepared with unique molecular identifiers, was generated. TCRdb fed the PCR reads into MiXCR, producing one record per CDR3 protein. Counted here are fewer than 700,000 distinct CDR3 sequences, 23% occurring once; the ten biggest clones make up 13% to 15%. This clonotype was seen more than once but under ten times. The antigen remains undetermined. Sequenced here: PBMCs, mostly from graft donor cells, sampled 360 days after TCRalphabeta/CD19-depleted stem cell transplant. The chain carries TRBV19 and TRBJ1-1, with a weak D call TRBD1 (5 bases). The receptor's source is a boy in the first two years of life who had a stem cell transplant for acute myeloid leukemia, so the T cells may come from the graft donor. This chain's CDR3 is CASSVRGAAREAFF. Here the CDR3 DNA reads TGTGCCAGTTCTGTGAGGGGCGCGGCCCGTGAAGCTTTCTTT.